This entry lists 27 T cell receptor beta chains sequenced from one sample in a study of cytomegalovirus exposure and HLA in healthy donors. This table comes from immunoSEQ multiplex PCR, and its TCRdb copy is limited to in-frame clones, with some not included. The data hold 200,000 to 250,000 clones, with around nine tenths observed a single time. The sample consisted of PBMCs. The source of these receptors is a man between 18 and 35 years old in good health and CMV-seronegative.

Points on this clone: Other DNA sequences of this sample code for an identical CDR3. V is TRBV28 and J is TRBJ1-2; D gene ambiguous. Germline assignment: CDR1 MDHEN and CDR2 SYDVKM. V was pared by 6 bases and J by 4 bases, with 3 bases between. This CDR3 is 10 amino acids long. CDR3 in amino acids: CASSSYGYTF. The CDR3 bases are TGTGCCAGCAGCTCCTATGGCTACACCTTC.

V usage is TRBV27 and J usage is TRBJ2-6, with TRBD2 as a possible D gene (6 bases). The V end lost 4 bases, the J end lost 4 bases, and 8 bases lay between the germline ends. Germline values: CDR1 MNHEY, CDR2 SMNVEV (reference sequence). The CDR3 is 14 amino acids. The CDR3 DNA reads as TGTGCCAGCAGTTGGGGGGAAGGGGCCAACGTCCTGACTTTC. Its protein product is CASSWGEGANVLTF.

The CDR3 DNA is TGTGCCAGCAGGGGCGACAGGTACTCCTACGAGCAGTACTTC. It codes for CASRGDRYSYEQYF. This chain links TRBV5-6 with TRBJ2-7; maybe TRBD1 (6 bases). Germline V CDR1 and CDR2: SGHDT, YYEEEE. Trimming took 5 bases from V and 0 from J, leaving 12 bases between them. The CDR3 is 14 amino acids.

CDR3 loop: CASSLEDINEQFF. CDR3 sequence (DNA): TGCGCCAGCAGCTTGGAGGACATTAATGAGCAGTTCTTC. This chain connects TRBV5-1 to TRBJ2-1; D might be TRBD1 (5 bases). The CDR3 length is 13 residues. Trimming removed 0 bases from V and 7 bases from J, with 8 bases in between. Per the germline V gene, CDR1 is SGHRS and CDR2 is YFSETQ.

The CDR3 region is CASSERGQLNEKLFF. Here the CDR3 DNA reads TGTGCCAGCAGTGAAAGGGGACAGCTTAATGAAAAACTGTTTTTT. The chain carries TRBV2 and TRBJ1-4, with 7 positions matching TRBD1. Trimming cost V 2 bases and J 4 bases; bases outside gene matches: 4. CDR1 and CDR2 from the germline V gene are SNHLY and FYNNEI. This CDR3 contains 15 residues. The full variable domain, in which reference TRBV2 and TRBJ1-4 provide the parts outside the CDR3, is EPEVTQTPSHQVTQMGQEVILRCVPISNHLYFYWYRQILGQKVEFLVSFYNNEISEKSEIFDDQFSVERPDGSNFTLKIRSTKLEDSAMYFCASSERGQLNEKLFFGSGTQLSVL.

This chain links TRBV7-9 with TRBJ1-2, with D perhaps matching TRBD1 (6 bases). This CDR3 is 15 amino acids long. Trimming pared 1 base from V and 3 bases from J, leaving 12 bases between. CDR1 and CDR2 from the germline V gene are SEHNR and FQNEAQ (reference sequence). CDR3: CASSLVREGDYGYTF. In DNA form, the CDR3 reads TGTGCCAGCAGCTTAGTGAGGGAGGGGGACTATGGCTACACCTTC.

CDR3 protein: CASTTRRYEQYF. The CDR3 bases are TGTGCCAGCACAACCAGAAGATACGAGCAGTACTTC. The rearrangement uses TRBV28 and TRBJ2-7; D unclear. The ends were cut back, 7 bases at V and 4 bases at J, with 11 bases in the middle. The CDR3 runs 12 residues. Per the germline V gene, CDR1 is MDHEN and CDR2 is SYDVKM. The full variable domain, with the rest looked up from reference TRBV28 and TRBJ2-7, is DVKVTQSSRYLVKRTGEKVFLECVQDMDHENMFWYRQDPGLGLRLIYFSYDVKMKEKGDIPEGYSVSREKKERFSLILESASTNQTSMYLCASTTRRYEQYFGPGTRLTVT.

This chain uses TRBV28 with TRBJ2-7; D is unresolved. Germline CDR1 MDHEN, CDR2 SYDVKM. This CDR3 is built from 12 residues. V dropped 2 bases and J dropped 2 bases, with 4 bases sitting between them. The CDR3 loop reads CASSLHTYEQYF. The CDR3 DNA reads as TGTGCCAGCAGTTTACACACCTACGAGCAGTACTTC.

Only a few counts were recorded for this clone. V is TRBV2 and J is TRBJ2-5, with D uncertain. Trimming stripped 6 bases from V and 7 bases from J, with 12 bases between. CDR3 length equals 12 residues. Germline CDR1 SNHLY, CDR2 FYNNEI. CDR3 coding DNA: TGTGCCAGCAGCGCGACACTGGGGACCCAGTACTTC. Its protein is CASSATLGTQYF.

This clone showed up just once. The chain uses TRBV4-3 and TRBJ2-3, with TRBD1 matching 7 bases. The CDR3 extends over 19 amino acids. V shed 0 bases and J 0 bases; nucleotides not matched to a gene: 12. CDR1 and CDR2 (germline): LGHNA, YSLEER. CDR3 in DNA: TGCGCCAGCAGCCAAGATCTCAGGACAGGTTTTCCTAGCACAGATACGCAGTATTTT. It yields the protein CASSQDLRTGFPSTDTQYF.

CDR3 sequence: CAISESRYGYTF. The CDR3, as DNA: TGTGCCATCAGTGAGTCACGGTATGGCTACACCTTC. The rearrangement joins TRBV10-3 to TRBJ1-2; D ambiguous. The CDR3 spans 12 residues. Germline values: CDR1 ENHRY, CDR2 SYGVKD. V was pared by 0 bases and J by 5 bases, with 4 bases between.

This chain links TRBV15 with TRBJ1-2, with D possibly being TRBD1 (6 bases). CDR3 size: 12 residues. Trimming shortened V by 7 bases and J by 4 bases, and 10 bases separated the two germline ends. Germline loops: CDR1 LNHNV, CDR2 YYDKDF (reference sequence). This CDR3 is CATMDSSYGYTF. CDR3 coding DNA: TGTGCCACCATGGACAGTTCCTATGGCTACACCTTC. The complete variable domain, with remaining parts taken from reference TRBV15 and TRBJ1-2, reads DAMVIQNPRYQVTQFGKPVTLSCSQTLNHNVMYWYQQKSSQAPKLLFHYYDKDFNNEADTPDNFQSRRPNTSFCFLDIRSPGLGDTAMYLCATMDSSYGYTFGSGTRLTVV.

V is TRBV7-2 and J is TRBJ2-5; D uncertain. The CDR3 runs 12 residues. Looked up from germline, CDR1 is SGHTA and CDR2 is FQGNSA. V lost 0 bases and J lost 5, with 4 bases in between. The CDR3 region is CASSLAGETQYF. CDR3 nucleotides: TGTGCCAGCAGCTTAGCCGGTGAGACCCAGTACTTC. The full variable domain, rest sourced from reference TRBV7-2 and TRBJ2-5, is GAGVSQSPSNKVTEKGKDVELRCDPISGHTALYWYRQSLGQGLEFLIYFQGNSAPDKSGLPSDRFSAERTGGSVSTLTIQRTQQEDSAVYLCASSLAGETQYFGPGTRLLVL.

The chain links TRBV28 to TRBJ2-7; possibly TRBD1 for D (6 bases). The germline CDR1 and CDR2 sequences are MDHEN and SYDVKM. The CDR3 loop spans 14 amino acids. Trimming stripped 6 bases from V and 1 base from J, with 13 bases between. DNA for the CDR3: TGTGCCAGCAGACACCGGGACACATCCTACGAGCAGTACTTC. Its translation: CASRHRDTSYEQYF.

The chain uses TRBV29-1 and TRBJ2-1, with D possibly TRBD2 on 6 matching bases. This CDR3 has 13 amino acids. V lost 3 bases, J lost 7 bases, and 13 bases lay in between. Germline lookup yields CDR1 SQVTM and CDR2 ANQGSEA. The chain's CDR3 is CSVEGLALNEQFF. In DNA, the CDR3 is TGCAGCGTTGAGGGACTCGCTTTAAATGAGCAGTTCTTC.

DNA of the CDR3: TGCGCCAGCAGCCAGTACGCGGGACAGGACAACTACGAGCAGTACTTC. It codes for CASSQYAGQDNYEQYF. V is TRBV4-3 and J is TRBJ2-7; the match to TRBD1 covers 8 bases. Germline trimming cut 3 bases from V and 3 bases from J; bases unmatched to any gene: 10. CDR1 is LGHNA, CDR2 YSLEER, per germline. The CDR3 extends over 16 amino acids.

CDR3 protein: CASRYPRGYTF. The CDR3 DNA reads as TGTGCCAGCAGGTATCCCAGGGGCTACACCTTC. The chain links TRBV28 to TRBJ1-2; D is unresolved. This CDR3 spans 11 amino acids. The germline CDR1 and CDR2 sequences are MDHEN and SYDVKM. With 6 bases removed from V and 8 bases from J, the gap between germline ends came to 10 bases.

J is TRBJ2-1 and V is TRBV7-2; the match to TRBD2 covers 7 bases. Germline V lookup: CDR1 SGHTA, CDR2 FQGNSA. CDR3 size: 17 residues. V was clipped by 4 bases and J by 3 bases; unmatched bases: 12. The CDR3 here is CASSSVGREGLYNEQFF. The CDR3 DNA reads TGTGCCAGCAGCTCGGTGGGGAGGGAGGGCCTCTACAATGAGCAGTTCTTC.

The chain employs TRBV25-1 and TRBJ2-1, with 14 bases matching TRBD2. This CDR3 has 14 amino acids. Per the germline V gene, CDR1 is MGHDK and CDR2 is SYGVNS. V was pared by 5 bases and J by 8 bases, with 2 bases of the junction left unmatched. CDR3 nucleotides: TGTGCCAGCAGTCGACTAGCGGGGGGGCATGAGCAGTTCTTC. Translated: CASSRLAGGHEQFF.

CDR3 region: CASSVGSGYEQYF. CDR3 in DNA: TGTGCCAGCAGTGTAGGGAGCGGTTACGAGCAGTACTTC. The chain couples TRBV2 to TRBJ2-7; D is possibly TRBD2 (5 bases). The CDR3 extends over 13 amino acids. V gave up 4 bases and J gave up 4 bases, with 11 bases separating them. Germline V gene lookup returns CDR1 SNHLY and CDR2 FYNNEI.

Worth noting for this clone: The junction departs from the called germline gene at one end, perhaps through a read error. Here the CDR3 reads CASSLLGTGFNF. The CDR3 DNA follows: TGTGCCAGCAGCCTGCTAGGGACAGGGTTCAACTTC. The chain is built from TRBV5-4 and TRBJ2-7; TRBD1 agrees at 9 bases. Looked up from germline, CDR1 is SGHNT and CDR2 is YYREEE (reference sequence). There are 12 residues in the CDR3.

The chain recombines TRBV7-3 with TRBJ1-2; D remains unclear. Trimming took 2 bases from V and 8 from J, leaving 15 bases between them. The CDR3 spans 14 residues. Germline CDR1 reads SGHTA; CDR2 reads FQGTGA. CDR3 sequence (DNA): TGTGCCAGCAGCTTATCGGCGGGCCAGAGGGGCTACACCTTC. This sequence encodes CASSLSAGQRGYTF.

This clone was recorded once. This chain links TRBV19 with TRBJ2-7, with unresolved D. Germline CDR1 and CDR2: LNHDA and SQIVND (reference sequence). This CDR3 contains 13 residues. Trimming shortened V by 1 base and J by 2 bases, and 6 bases separated the two germline ends. CDR3 DNA sequence: TGTGCCAGTAGTATAGCAGGAACCTACGAGCAGTACTTC. Protein: CASSIAGTYEQYF.

The chain carries TRBV27 and TRBJ1-2; 8 positions agree with TRBD1. J was trimmed by 3 bases and V by 8 bases; bases with no gene match: 14. Germline lookup yields CDR1 MNHEY and CDR2 SMNVEV (reference sequence). CDR3 length: 16 amino acids. The CDR3 nucleotides are TGTGCCAGCTTTCCCCAAGGACAGGGAAAAGACTATGGCTACACCTTC. Its translation: CASFPQGQGKDYGYTF.

The chain is built from TRBV27 and TRBJ1-2; D may be TRBD1 (5 bases). Germline V lookup: CDR1 MNHEY, CDR2 SMNVEV (reference sequence). V was pared by 3 bases and J by 0 bases, with 8 bases between. This CDR3 has 14 residues. Here the CDR3 reads CASSLKGPNYGYTF. The CDR3 DNA sequence: TGTGCCAGCAGTTTGAAGGGGCCTAACTATGGCTACACCTTC.

The chain has TRBV7-6 and TRBJ2-2; 8 nucleotides align to TRBD2. V lost 5 bases to trimming and J lost 4 bases; unmatched junction nucleotides: 3. Germline CDR1 and CDR2: SGHVS and FNYEAQ. CDR3 size: 14 residues. CDR3 loop: CASSPSGSTGELFF. The CDR3 DNA follows: TGTGCCAGCAGCCCAAGCGGGAGCACCGGGGAGCTGTTTTTT.

This chain uses TRBV7-8 with TRBJ2-7; TRBD2 might be the D (5 bases). This CDR3 has 13 residues. The V gene lost 4 bases and the J gene lost 3 bases, with 10 bases spanning the gap. Looked up from germline, CDR1 is SGHVS and CDR2 is FQNEAQ. CDR3 amino acids: CASSSTGIYEQYF. DNA for the CDR3: TGTGCCAGCAGCTCGACGGGGATCTACGAGCAGTACTTC. The whole variable domain, filled in from reference TRBV7-8 and TRBJ2-7, reads GAGVSQSPRYKVAKRGQDVALRCDPISGHVSLFWYQQALGQGPEFLTYFQNEAQLDKSGLPSDRFFAERPEGSVSTLKIQRTQQEDSAVYLCASSSTGIYEQYFGPGTRLTVT.